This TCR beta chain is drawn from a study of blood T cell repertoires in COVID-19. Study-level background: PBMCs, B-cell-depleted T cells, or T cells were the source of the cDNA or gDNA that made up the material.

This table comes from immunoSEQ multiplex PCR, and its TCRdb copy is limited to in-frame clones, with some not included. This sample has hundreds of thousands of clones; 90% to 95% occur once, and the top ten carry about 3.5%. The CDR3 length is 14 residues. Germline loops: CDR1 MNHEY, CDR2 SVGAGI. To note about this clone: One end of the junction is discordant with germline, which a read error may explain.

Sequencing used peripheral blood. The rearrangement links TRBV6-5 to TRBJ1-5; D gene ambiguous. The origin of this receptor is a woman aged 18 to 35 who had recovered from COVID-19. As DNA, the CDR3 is TGTGCCAGCAGTGACTCAAGAGTAAATCAGCCCCAGCATTTT. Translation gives CASSDSRVNQPQHF.